Presented here are 18 T cell receptor beta chains from one specimen sequenced in a study of human T cells and chemical hapten exposure. The time point here: patch test 1, 2 weeks after DPC sensitization. Treatment specified: therapeutic diphenylcyclopropenone sensitization with weekly scalp DPC. One entry per CDR3 protein results from TCRdb running MiXCR on the RACE reads. The table includes more than 95,000 distinct CDR3 sequences, over 10% detected once. The input for sequencing was whole blood, taken in connection with sensitization to the hapten diphenylcyclopropenone (DPC). These receptors were taken from a woman between 50 and 59 years old with alopecia areata. Some clones in this sample may be carry-over from other donors' samples.

CDR3: CASSVADSPLHF. As DNA, the CDR3 is TGTGCCAGCAGCGTAGCCGATTCACCCCTCCACTTT. The chain links TRBV9 to TRBJ1-6; D uncertain. Trimming took 0 bases from V and 8 from J, leaving 3 bases between them. Per the germline V gene, CDR1 is SGDLS and CDR2 is YYNGEE. The CDR3 is 12 amino acids.

This clonotype was counted many times. This sequence joins TRBV5-6 and TRBJ2-7; 7 bases match TRBD1. CDR1 SGHDT and CDR2 YYEEEE come from the germline V gene. With 5 bases clipped from V and 2 bases from J, the junction kept 7 bases outside the gene matches. The CDR3 has 14 amino acids. Written as DNA, the CDR3 is TGTGCCAGCAGTAAGAAAGGGGGCACCTACGAGCAGTACTTC. Its translation is CASSKKGGTYEQYF.

This clonotype was counted many times. The chain combines TRBV5-1 with TRBJ1-2; TRBD1 aligns across 9 bases. The CDR3 loop spans 15 amino acids. Trimming at V came to 4 bases and at J to 7 bases, leaving 11 bases not matched to a gene. Germline values: CDR1 SGHRS, CDR2 YFSETQ. The CDR3: CASSETGGAAFGYTF. CDR3 bases: TGCGCCAGCAGCGAAACAGGGGGCGCCGCATTTGGCTACACCTTC.

This clonotype was detected a few times. This chain's CDR3 is CASSQGGVWGYEQYF. The CDR3 DNA follows: TGTGCCAGCAGCCAAGGGGGTGTTTGGGGCTACGAGCAGTACTTC. The rearrangement joins TRBV14 to TRBJ2-7; D is undetermined. V lost 1 base to trimming and J lost 3 bases, with 13 bases between them. The CDR3 is 15 amino acids. The germline V gene encodes CDR1 SGHDN and CDR2 FVKESK.

This clonotype was counted ten times or more. The CDR3 loop reads CASSYQGSDEQFF. In DNA, the CDR3 is TGTGCCAGCAGTTATCAGGGGAGTGATGAGCAGTTCTTC. The chain joins TRBV3-1 to TRBJ2-1; D possibly corresponds to TRBD1 (6 bases). V dropped 6 bases and J dropped 8 bases, with 14 bases sitting between them. The germline gives CDR1 LGHDT, CDR2 YNNKEL (reference sequence). The CDR3 contains 13 residues.

The genes are TRBV12-3 or TRBV12-4 and TRBJ2-7; D might be TRBD2 (6 bases). This CDR3 is built from 18 residues. With 1 base removed from V and 2 bases from J, the gap between germline ends came to 21 bases. The CDR3 spells CASSLGPLSGGAPYEQYF. CDR3 in DNA: TGTGCCAGCAGTTTAGGTCCCTTGAGTGGAGGGGCGCCCTACGAGCAGTACTTC.

The chain recombines TRBV7-6 with TRBJ2-7; TRBD2 might be the D (6 bases). Looked up from germline, CDR1 is SGHVS and CDR2 is FNYEAQ. The V end was cut by 1 base, the J end by 2 bases, with 9 bases between. The length of the CDR3 is 14 residues. CDR3 DNA: TGTGCCAGCAGCTTAGTGGCGGGGACCTACGAGCAGTACTTC. Translated: CASSLVAGTYEQYF.

The table lists this clonotype with many counts. The V and J genes are TRBV28 and TRBJ2-7, with D perhaps TRBD1 (5 bases). The CDR3 has 11 residues. V was trimmed by 0 bases and J by 11 bases, leaving 8 bases between them. The germline CDR1 and CDR2 sequences are MDHEN and SYDVKM. The DNA of the CDR3 is TGTGCCAGCAGTTTATGGGACAAAGAGTACTTC. This encodes CASSLWDKEYF.

Ten or more counts support this clonotype. The V and J genes are TRBV3-1 and TRBJ2-2; D might be TRBD1 or TRBD2, each matching 5 bases. In germline, CDR1 is LGHDT, CDR2 YNNKEL (reference sequence). V was cut by 5 bases and J by 3 bases, with 13 bases left in between. The CDR3 length is 15 residues. The CDR3 DNA reads as TGTGCCAGCAGCGCCGGGGCGGGCCACACCGGGGAGCTGTTTTTT. This gives the protein CASSAGAGHTGELFF.

This clonotype was counted a few times. This chain connects TRBV3-1 to TRBJ2-1; D is perhaps TRBD1 (6 bases). This CDR3 is built from 14 residues. Trimming left V 0 bases short and J 9 bases short, with 12 bases between. The germline CDR1 and CDR2 sequences are LGHDT and YNNKEL (reference sequence). CDR3 amino acids: CASSQDSRGGEQFF. The CDR3 DNA follows: TGTGCCAGCAGCCAAGATAGCAGGGGTGGTGAGCAGTTCTTC.

V gene TRBV12-3 or TRBV12-4 combines with J gene TRBJ2-2; no clear D gene. The ends were cut back, 6 bases at V and 4 bases at J, with 12 bases in the middle. This CDR3 has 14 residues. CDR3: CASRQRSSTGELFF. In nucleotides, the CDR3 is TGTGCCAGCAGGCAACGCTCTTCCACCGGGGAGCTGTTTTTT.

This clonotype was seen at least ten times. The gene calls are TRBV28 and TRBJ1-1, with 8 bases aligning to TRBD1. The CDR3 sequence is 16 residues long. Germline CDR1 reads MDHEN; CDR2 reads SYDVKM. V trimming: 2 bases; J trimming: 4 bases; junction bases outside the gene matches: 9. In nucleotides, the CDR3 is TGTGCCAGCAGTTTACGGCAGGGGGCGCGAGGCACTGAAGCTTTCTTT. Its translation: CASSLRQGARGTEAFF.

This clonotype was counted between two and nine times. V usage is TRBV9 and J usage is TRBJ2-3; D remains ambiguous. This CDR3 region has 14 residues. Germline assignment: CDR1 SGDLS and CDR2 YYNGEE. V gave up 0 bases and J gave up 2 bases, with 7 bases separating them. CDR3 DNA sequence: TGTGCCAGCAGCGTAGGTTTGAACACAGATACGCAGTATTTT. It translates to CASSVGLNTDTQYF.

In this sample, this clonotype turned up a few times. The chain combines TRBV28 with TRBJ1-1; D call uncertain. V was pared by 7 bases and J by 1 base, with 10 bases between. The CDR3 runs 13 residues. Per the germline V gene, CDR1 is MDHEN and CDR2 is SYDVKM. The CDR3 reads CASMVLRNTEAFF. The DNA for the CDR3 is TGTGCCAGCATGGTTCTTCGGAACACTGAAGCTTTCTTT.

The genes are TRBV29-1 and TRBJ2-7; D might be TRBD1 or TRBD2, each matching 5 bases. The CDR3 runs to 13 residues. The V gene's germline CDR1 is SQVTM and CDR2 ANQGSEA. The V and J ends lost 1 base and 7 bases respectively, with 14 bases between them. CDR3 sequence: CSVEVQDSGEQYF. The DNA of the CDR3 is TGCAGCGTTGAAGTACAGGATTCGGGGGAGCAGTACTTC.

The CDR3, as DNA: TGTGCCAGCAGTCTCGGACAGCCCCGATCGGGCGAGCAGTACTTC. Its translation: CASSLGQPRSGEQYF. The chain couples TRBV28 to TRBJ2-7; perhaps TRBD1 as D (6 bases). The CDR3 length is 15 residues. CDR1 is MDHEN and CDR2 is SYDVKM in the germline V gene. Trimming removed 5 bases from V and 6 bases from J, with 20 bases in between.

The V call is TRBV7-2, the J call TRBJ2-1; no reliable D call. Germline CDR1 is SGHTA and CDR2 is FQGNSA. V was trimmed by 7 bases and J by 4 bases, leaving 11 bases between them. The CDR3 totals 13 residues. CDR3 sequence reads: CASNKGSYNEQFF. The DNA of the CDR3 is TGTGCCAGCAACAAGGGCTCTTACAATGAGCAGTTCTTC.

The sample holds many counts of this clonotype. This chain joins TRBV10-3 and TRBJ2-5; D is possibly TRBD1 (6 bases). V was clipped by 3 bases and J by 2 bases, with 16 bases between them. Germline CDR1 and CDR2: ENHRY and SYGVKD. This CDR3 comprises 16 residues. The CDR3 DNA sequence: TGTGCCATCAGTGATCCCGGGACACCTCATCAAGAGACCCAGTACTTC. It is translated as CAISDPGTPHQETQYF.